This T cell receptor (beta chain) originates from a study of blood T cells in healthy people across ages. Then a second PCR, running about 7 to 11 cycles, was carried out with a sample-barcoded 5' primer and a J-beta primer mix. A 12-random-nucleotide template-switch adaptor tagged each cDNA molecule. TCRdb recomputed calls from the 5' RACE reads with MiXCR, one row per CDR3 protein. This table has 1.5 million to 2 million distinct CDR3 sequences, roughly two fifths appearing once. Researchers isolated at least 6.5 million PBMCs per sample. Study outcomes and limitations: Diversity estimated from one million T cells was considered an underestimate.

This clonotype was recorded a few times. Its antigen is unknown. Deletions cut 0 bases from V and 3 bases from J, with 13 bases between. Looked up from germline, CDR1 is SGHKS and CDR2 is YYEKEE (reference sequence). The length of the CDR3 is 16 residues. This sequence joins TRBV5-5 and TRBJ2-1; possible D gene TRBD2, 5 bases. The specimen sequenced was blood. The clonotype originates from a human donor in good health. The CDR3 bases are TGTGCCAGCAGCTTGGAGGCGCGGGCGAACTACAATGAGCAGTTCTTC. This gives the protein CASSLEARANYNEQFF.